Shown below are 17 T cell receptor beta chains from a single sample sequenced in a study of blood T cell repertoires in COVID-19. TCRdb's table, derived via immunoSEQ multiplex PCR, lists solely in-frame clones and lacks some. The sample records roughly 45,000 clones, roughly 90% being singletons. Material: peripheral blood. The receptors originated from a man in his 70s with active COVID-19.

The chain uses TRBV19 and TRBJ2-3, with 13 bases fitting TRBD2. Germline V gene data show CDR1 as LNHDA and CDR2 as SQIVND (reference sequence). CDR3 length: 15 amino acids. Unmatched junction bases numbered 5, after V lost 6 bases and J lost 5 bases. CDR3 DNA: TGTGCCAGTAGCGGGACTAGCGGGATGGGAGATACGCAGTATTTT. Residues: CASSGTSGMGDTQYF.

The J gene is TRBJ2-2, the V gene TRBV6-6; 7 nucleotides match TRBD2. Germline CDR1 and CDR2: MNHNY and SVGAGI (reference sequence). The CDR3 loop spans 15 amino acids. V trimming: 7 bases; J trimming: 6 bases; junction bases outside the gene matches: 11. CDR3 amino acids: CASKFTGGLSGELFF. As DNA, the CDR3 is TGTGCCAGCAAATTTACGGGGGGTCTATCCGGGGAGCTGTTTTTT.

Concerning this clone itself: Distinct nucleotide sequences in the sample also encode this CDR3. The chain joins TRBV18 to TRBJ2-5, with 9 bases identical to TRBD2. This CDR3 is built from 13 residues. Looked up from germline, CDR1 is KGHSH and CDR2 is LQKENI. V trimming: 3 bases; J trimming: 5 bases; junction bases outside the gene matches: 1. The CDR3 is CASSPGLAETQYF. The DNA of the CDR3 is TGTGCCAGCTCACCTGGACTAGCGGAGACCCAGTACTTC.

The chain employs TRBV7-9 and TRBJ1-4; D unclear. The V and J ends lost 5 bases and 8 bases respectively, with 18 bases between them. The germline V gene encodes CDR1 SEHNR and CDR2 FQNEAQ (reference sequence). The CDR3 is 15 amino acids. CDR3 sequence (DNA): TGTGCCAGCAGCCTTCGGACGGGGAGCGGGGAAAAACTGTTTTTT. Amino acids: CASSLRTGSGEKLFF.

V gene TRBV27 combines with J gene TRBJ2-3; D is unclear. The V gene lost 6 bases and the J gene lost 0 bases, with 22 bases spanning the gap. The CDR3 loop spans 18 amino acids. CDR1 and CDR2 (germline): MNHEY, SMNVEV (reference sequence). CDR3 nucleotides: TGTGCCAGCAGCCGTAAATTTGTGACTGCTACTAGCACAGATACGCAGTATTTT. It yields the protein CASSRKFVTATSTDTQYF.

The chain joins TRBV10-2 to TRBJ2-7, with a tentative D call TRBD1 (5 bases). The V and J ends lost 10 bases and 0 bases respectively, with 10 bases between them. Germline values: CDR1 WSHSY, CDR2 SAAADI. The CDR3 has 12 amino acids. The chain's CDR3 is CATGDSSYEQYF. In DNA form, the CDR3 reads TGCGCCACGGGTGACAGCTCCTACGAGCAGTACTTC.

This chain uses TRBV28 with TRBJ1-3, with D possibly being TRBD1 (6 bases). Trimming took off 2 bases at V and 3 bases at J, with 11 bases between the two ends. The CDR3 spans 15 residues. Germline CDR1 is MDHEN and CDR2 is SYDVKM. The CDR3 is CASSLEGGIGNTIYF. CDR3 in DNA: TGTGCCAGCAGTTTAGAAGGGGGAATTGGAAACACCATATATTTT.

The rearrangement links TRBV9 to TRBJ1-6, with 9 bases fitting TRBD1. The CDR3 has 15 residues. Trimming removed 4 bases from V and 5 bases from J; junction bases left unmatched: 4. From germline, CDR1 is SGDLS and CDR2 YYNGEE. CDR3 in amino acids: CASSLRDRDNSPLHF. DNA of the CDR3: TGTGCCAGCAGCCTCCGGGACAGGGATAATTCACCCCTCCACTTT.

The chain carries TRBV2 and TRBJ2-7; 8 nucleotides match TRBD1. V was clipped by 5 bases and J by 5 bases; unmatched bases: 14. Germline values: CDR1 SNHLY, CDR2 FYNNEI. The CDR3 consists of 16 residues. The CDR3 reads CASSTGQGLIYNEQYF. The CDR3 DNA follows: TGTGCCAGCAGTACTGGACAGGGTCTTATTTACAACGAGCAGTACTTC.

The rearrangement uses TRBV7-9 and TRBJ2-7; D perhaps matches TRBD2 (5 bases). The CDR3 totals 15 residues. Germline V gene sequence: CDR1 SEHNR, CDR2 FQNEAQ (reference sequence). The V gene lost 2 bases and the J gene lost 0 bases, with 11 bases spanning the gap. CDR3 DNA sequence: TGTGCCAGCAGCTTAATGAGCGGTAGCTCCTACGAGCAGTACTTC. The encoded protein is CASSLMSGSSYEQYF.

The J gene is TRBJ2-4, the V gene TRBV7-3; 7 nucleotides align to TRBD2. Germline values: CDR1 SGHTA, CDR2 FQGTGA. Losses at the gene ends were 4 bases for V and 9 bases for J; bases not matched to a gene: 6. The CDR3 contains 13 residues. CDR3: CASSYTSATIQYF. CDR3 bases: TGTGCCAGCAGCTATACTAGCGCTACCATTCAGTACTTC.

The chain combines TRBV2 with TRBJ1-2, with 7 bases identical to TRBD1. The CDR3 runs to 13 residues. From germline, CDR1 is SNHLY and CDR2 FYNNEI. Germline trimming cut 3 bases from V and 5 bases from J; bases unmatched to any gene: 3. Here the CDR3 DNA reads TGTGCCAGCAGTGAGGACAGGCCATATGGCTACACCTTC. Translation gives CASSEDRPYGYTF.

The chain recombines TRBV19 with TRBJ2-1, with 9 bases lining up with TRBD2. Germline lookup yields CDR1 LNHDA and CDR2 SQIVND (reference sequence). The CDR3 sequence is 16 residues long. V shed 5 bases, J shed 0 bases, and the junction held 5 bases outside the gene matches. The CDR3: CASSRTSDASYNEQFF. The CDR3 DNA follows: TGTGCCAGTAGTCGGACTAGCGATGCCTCCTACAATGAGCAGTTCTTC.

The chain recombines TRBV7-2 with TRBJ1-6; 7 bases are shared with TRBD1. Unmatched junction bases numbered 12, after V lost 5 bases and J lost 11 bases. The germline V gene has CDR1 SGHTA and CDR2 FQGNSA. The CDR3 has 15 amino acids. This chain's CDR3 is CASSVTQGQPAPLHF. The CDR3 DNA follows: TGTGCCAGCAGCGTAACCCAGGGACAGCCTGCACCCCTCCACTTT.

The chain couples TRBV4-3 to TRBJ1-5, with TRBD1 matching over 8 bases. V lost 3 bases, J lost 0 bases, and 1 base stayed unmatched. Germline V gene data show CDR1 as LGHNA and CDR2 as YSLEER. The CDR3 is 15 amino acids. For the CDR3, the DNA is TGCGCCAGCAGCCAGGACAGGGATAGCAATCAGCCCCAGCATTTT. This encodes CASSQDRDSNQPQHF.

This clone appeared a single time. The rearrangement uses TRBV18 and TRBJ2-1, with a weak D call TRBD2 (6 bases). Germline V lookup: CDR1 KGHSH, CDR2 LQKENI. The CDR3 has 15 residues. Trimming pared 4 bases from V and 0 bases from J, leaving 10 bases between. The DNA of the CDR3 is TGTGCCAGCTCACAAAACGGGGGCTCCTACAATGAGCAGTTCTTC. It yields the protein CASSQNGGSYNEQFF.

The gene calls are TRBV11-3 and TRBJ2-1, with D tentatively TRBD2 (6 bases). The CDR3 consists of 12 residues. V was clipped by 5 bases and J by 6 bases, with 8 bases between them. The germline gives CDR1 SGHNT, CDR2 YENEEA. CDR3 nucleotides: TGTGCCAGCAGCGTGGGGGGCAATGAGCAGTTCTTC. It is translated as CASSVGGNEQFF.